This section outlines one TCR beta chain sequence together with its context. Its antigen is still unknown. Base qualities are missing; no much larger clone stands one base away. From the germline V gene, CDR1 is MNHNS and CDR2 is SASEGT. The CDR3 sequence holds 15 residues, the cysteine and phenylalanine included. Only the CDR3 portion is preserved as DNA: 45 bases, with reading frame beginning at the first base. V has 7 bases trimmed and J has 6 bases trimmed; junction bases matching no gene number 9. The sample comes from a study of graft-versus-host responses after intestinal transplantation (dated by TCRdb to about 2021). Background for the entire study: The transplants that recipients got were multivisceral, liver-intestinal, or isolated intestinal. All recipients received anti-thymocyte globulin induction followed by maintenance tacrolimus and steroids for around 3 years. Graft-versus-host and host-versus-graft alloreactive T cell clones were tracked in the graft, circulation and bone marrow after intestinal transplantation using bulk TCR-beta CDR3 sequencing. Alloreactive clones were identified by sequencing pre-transplant mixed lymphocyte reaction products and comparing them with unstimulated pre-transplant donor and recipient T cells. A cohort of under 30 intestinal transplant recipients, including one retransplant, was enrolled, and a few patients lacking pretransplant specimens were excluded. Donor T cell macrochimerism was defined as a peak of at least 4% donor T cells among recipient peripheral blood mononuclear cells. Samples from a few later patients were sequenced in-house on an Illumina MiSeq with MiXCR processing rather than by the commercial service. Overall results and qualifications from the work: Early after transplant, declines in HvG clones were associated with peak levels of circulating GvH clones. In patients with donor T cell macrochimerism, the allografts had high GvH to HvG T cell clonal ratios. The conclusions were limited by the relatively low number and heterogeneity of the intestinal transplant patients. GvH clones were found in recipient bone marrow, and some of the GvH clones appeared earlier in ileal mucosa or blood, which is consistent with an intestinal mucosal origin.

Library preparation employed the immunoSEQ multiplex PCR assay. For most patients, genomic DNA was isolated with the Qiagen DNeasy Blood and Tissue Kit and sent frozen to Adaptive Biotechnologies for TCR sequencing. For most patients, high-throughput TCR-beta CDR3 sequencing of genomic DNA was performed by Adaptive Biotechnologies. From the authors' description of their analysis: TCR sequencing data for roughly 17 patients were retrieved from Adaptive's ImmunoSEQ software; a few other patients were processed with MiXCR and VDJtools. To correct CD4 versus CD8 sorting errors, any sequence found in both subsets at a frequency ratio below 5:1 was removed. Because the origin of CDR3 nucleotide sequences shared between donor and recipient could not be assigned, those sequences were removed. At least 2-fold expansion over unstimulated cells and a minimum CFSE-low frequency of 0.002% (template counts) or 0.001% (read counts) were required for clones to be classified as alloreactive. Clones detected in sequenced pre-transplant spleen, lymph node, or MLR CFSE-low populations of the donor or recipient were defined as mappable. The cumulative frequency of alloreactive clones was calculated as a percentage of all sequences, weighted by copy number. The source is immuneACCESS, and TCRdb retained only in-frame sequences with V and J called. Part of the clones is not carried over; for the studies checked, unresolved V genes explain less than half of this, and the remainder is unexplained. Clone size and the V and J calls come from that table; the DNA yielded D and trimming. Counted in this sample were just over 70,000 clones; approximately 80% of them appeared once. Around 0.37% of the sample goes to the ten largest clones.

The time point label for this specimen denotes: cells obtained before transplantation from donor or recipient. CD3+CD4+ and CD3+CD8+ populations were FACS-sorted from unstimulated pre-transplant donor and recipient cells taken from spleen or lymph nodes. The receptor chain draws on TRBV6-1 and TRBJ1-6, and 7 bases in between align with TRBD1. The sample here was unstimulated CD4+ T cells sorted from spleen or lymph node cells, taken before transplant. The receptor's source is a human donor who was the organ donor for an intestinal transplant. The DNA sequence is given as TGTGCCAGCAAGGGGGCGACAGGGTCTAATTCACCCCTCCACTTT. This translates into CASKGATGSNSPLHF.